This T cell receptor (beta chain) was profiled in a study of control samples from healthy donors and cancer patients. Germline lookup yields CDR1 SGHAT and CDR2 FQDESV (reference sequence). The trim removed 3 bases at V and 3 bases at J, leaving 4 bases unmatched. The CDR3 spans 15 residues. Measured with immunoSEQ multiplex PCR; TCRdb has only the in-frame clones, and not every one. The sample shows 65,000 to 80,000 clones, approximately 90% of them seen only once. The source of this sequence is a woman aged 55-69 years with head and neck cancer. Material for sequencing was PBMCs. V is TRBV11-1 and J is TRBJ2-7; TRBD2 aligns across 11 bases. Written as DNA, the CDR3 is TGTGCCAGCAGCTTCCCACTAGCGGGAGACTACGAGCAGTACTTC. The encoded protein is CASSFPLAGDYEQYF.